A selection of T cell receptor beta chains follows, all from one sample in a study of blood T cell repertoires in COVID-19. Sequencing used immunoSEQ multiplex PCR; TCRdb keeps in-frame clones, though not all of them. The table shows around 320,000 clones, with approximately 90% occurring only once. The material sequenced was peripheral blood. All receptors come from a man between 18 and 35 years old with active or convalescent COVID-19. Each CDR3 is given with its conserved first and last residue. The D gene is left open where the match is weak. Clone size is given for some rows only: seen once, a few or many times, or a class if the clone is expanded.

CDR3 length	clone size	D gene	J gene	V gene	CDR3 DNA	CDR3 protein
14	.	TRBD1	TRBJ2-7	TRBV18	TGTGCCAGCTCACAAGGGACAGGGGACTACGAGCAGTACTTC	CASSQGTGDYEQYF
15	.	TRBD1	TRBJ1-6	TRBV5-1	TGCGCCAGCAGCTTGGGCGGCAGGGGGGACTCACCCCTCCACTTT	CASSLGGRGDSPLHF
15	.	.	TRBJ2-2	TRBV3-1/TRBV3-2	TGTGCCAGCAGCGACCGGGAAGGATACACCGGGGAGCTGTTTTTT	CASSDREGYTGELFF
16	.	.	TRBJ1-4	TRBV28	TGTGCCAGCAGTCCCCCACCAGCGGCAACTAATGAAAAACTGTTTTTT	CASSPPPAATNEKLFF
15	.	TRBD2	TRBJ2-3	TRBV19	TGTGCCAGTAGTATCGGGACTAGCGGGCTAAATACGCAGTATTTT	CASSIGTSGLNTQYF
14	.	.	TRBJ2-5	TRBV29-1	TGCAGCGTTGACCGAGGCGTGGGGGCAGGGACCCAGTACTTC	CSVDRGVGAGTQYF
15	.	.	TRBJ2-2	TRBV7-6	TGTGCCAGCAGCCGGCGCGGGGCAATAGCCGGGGAGCTGTTTTTT	CASSRRGAIAGELFF
15	few	.	TRBJ1-5	TRBV4-1	TGCGCCAGCAGCCAAGATCCGGGGAGTGACCAGCCCCAGCATTTT	CASSQDPGSDQPQHF
14	.	TRBD1	TRBJ1-4	TRBV10-3	TGTGCCATCAGTGCTGGGGACAGGGTCGATGGACTGTTTTTT	CAISAGDRVDGLFF
15	once	TRBD1	TRBJ1-2	TRBV5-1	TGCGCCAGCAGCTCCGGGACAGGGGGCTTCTATGGCTACACCTTC	CASSSGTGGFYGYTF
15	.	.	TRBJ2-7	TRBV7-2	TGTGCCAGCAGCTTAAATAGACAGGCGAACTACGAGCAGTACTTC	CASSLNRQANYEQYF
15	.	.	TRBJ1-2	TRBV4-1	TGCGCCAGCAGCCAAGATCGGGGGGGGGCCTATGGCTACACCTTC	CASSQDRGGAYGYTF
14	once	TRBD1	TRBJ2-3	TRBV11-2	TGTGCCAGCAGCTTAGAAGGGGGCAGGAATACGCAGTATTTT	CASSLEGGRNTQYF
16	.	TRBD2	TRBJ2-5	TRBV27	TGTGCCAGCAGTTTATCTGGAGCGGGAGTGGATGAGACCCAGTACTTC	CASSLSGAGVDETQYF
13	.	.	TRBJ2-1	TRBV29-1	TGCAGCGTTGCCGTCAGCTCCTACAATGAGCAGTTCTTC	CSVAVSSYNEQFF
15	few	TRBD1	TRBJ1-4	TRBV7-8	TGTGCCAGCAGGAATGACAGGGGGGGAAATGAAAAACTGTTTTTT	CASRNDRGGNEKLFF
14	.	TRBD2	TRBJ2-7	TRBV27	TGTGCCAGCAGTTTTTCCGCGGGGGGTTACGAGCAGTACTTC	CASSFSAGGYEQYF
13	.	TRBD1	TRBJ1-4	TRBV29-1	TGCAGCGGAAAGGGACAGGGGGACGAAAAACTGTTTTTT	CSGKGQGDEKLFF
13	.	.	TRBJ2-1	TRBV4-2	TGTGCCAGCAGCCACCTACTAGGCGATGAGCAGTTCTTC	CASSHLLGDEQFF
15	.	.	TRBJ2-1	TRBV7-9	TGTGCCAGCAGCCCTCTAGGGAGGAGTTTAGATGAGCAGTTCTTC	CASSPLGRSLDEQFF
17	once	.	TRBJ1-1	TRBV5-1	TGCGCCAGCAGACCCGACAAGGGGCGTTGGGGGAACACTGAAGCTTTCTTT	CASRPDKGRWGNTEAFF
16	.	.	TRBJ1-3	TRBV19	TGTGCCAGTACCCGGGACAACCTATCCTCTGGAAACACCATATATTTT	CASTRDNLSSGNTIYF
14	.	.	TRBJ1-1	TRBV28	TGTGCCAGCAGTTTATGGGGAGGGAACACTGAAGCTTTCTTT	CASSLWGGNTEAFF
15	.	TRBD2	TRBJ2-7	TRBV10-3	TGTGCCATCAGTGAAGGAGGGAGGGGTCCCTACGAGCAGTACTTC	CAISEGGRGPYEQYF
13	few	TRBD1	TRBJ1-5	TRBV12-3/TRBV12-4	TGTGCCAGCACTAGGACAGGAACTCAGCCCCAGCATTTT	CASTRTGTQPQHF
16	.	TRBD2	TRBJ2-7	TRBV5-1	TGCGCCAGCAGCTTGGGACTAGCGCGTCCCTCCTACGAGCAGTACTTC	CASSLGLARPSYEQYF
12	.	.	TRBJ2-7	TRBV24-1	TGTGCCACCAGTGATAGGTCAGGGGTGCAGTACTTC	CATSDRSGVQYF